These 3 T cell receptor beta chains share one sample of origin, sequenced in a study of blood T cell repertoires in COVID-19. Sequenced by immunoSEQ multiplex PCR; TCRdb stores in-frame clones only, minus some. Among about 220,000 clones listed, about nine tenths were seen once. Sample: PBMCs or T cells enriched from blood (not recorded which). The receptors were sampled from a woman aged 40-49 years with acute COVID-19.

The chain has TRBV19 and TRBJ1-2; D not certain. The V gene's germline CDR1 is LNHDA and CDR2 SQIVND (reference sequence). Trimming pared 4 bases from V and 8 bases from J, leaving 11 bases between. The CDR3 covers 12 residues. CDR3 coding DNA: TGTGCCAGTAGTAGAGGGCCCGCCGGCTACACCTTC. The encoded protein is CASSRGPAGYTF.

The genes are TRBV4-1 and TRBJ1-5; 7 bases fit TRBD1. Per germline, CDR1 MGHRA and CDR2 YSYEKL. This CDR3 has 14 amino acids. V shed 2 bases and J 6 bases; nucleotides not matched to a gene: 4. CDR3 DNA sequence: TGCGCCAGCAGCCAAAACCCAGGGGGTCAGCCCCAGCATTTT. Protein product: CASSQNPGGQPQHF.

The V gene is TRBV5-1, the J gene TRBJ2-3, with 7 bases that match TRBD2. CDR1 is SGHRS, CDR2 YFSETQ, per germline. The J segment lost 5 bases and the V segment lost 4 bases, leaving 16 bases of the junction unmatched. The CDR3 has 17 residues. The CDR3 protein is CASSPRDYPIRIDTQYF. CDR3 coding DNA: TGCGCCAGCAGCCCGAGGGACTACCCTATTAGGATAGATACGCAGTATTTT.